This T cell receptor (beta chain) is drawn from a study of beta chain features in type 1 diabetes. Every bit of the isolated RNA underwent reverse transcription, so sequencing read expressed TCRB transcripts. Sequenced by immunoSEQ multiplex PCR; TCRdb stores in-frame clones only, minus some. Of hundreds of thousands of clones detected, over 12% appear once; the ten largest clones hold 0.03% to 0.045%. Donors contributed one heparinised blood draw apiece, averaging roughly 0.12 L. As for this clone: The target antigen is unknown.

V lost 3 bases and J lost 1; bases outside the gene matches: 6. CDR1 and CDR2 (germline): SGHTA, FQGNSA. CDR3 length equals 18 residues. Whole-study results and caveats: Shorter TCRB CDR3s, moderately but significantly so, were found in Type 1 diabetes patients in all four CD4+ subsets.

The chain employs TRBV7-2 and TRBJ2-5, with TRBD2 matching 15 bases. This receptor was taken from a man younger than 30 with type 1 diabetes. Sequenced input: naive CD4+ T cells from blood. The CDR3 DNA reads TGTGCCAGCAGCTTGGGCGGGACTAGCGGGGGGAGCCAAGAGACCCAGTACTTC. As protein: CASSLGGTSGGSQETQYF.